These 22 T cell receptor beta chains share one sample of origin, sequenced in a study of neurological immune-mediated disorders (dated by TCRdb to about 2019). Library method: 5' RACE. Instrument used: Illumina HiSeq 2500. TCRdb reworked the public reads: Q25 trimming with fastp, MiXCR clone assembly, productive beta chains retained. Every entry covers one CDR3 protein and lists the most common genes and DNA from its rows. The sample records 45,000 to 50,000 distinct CDR3 sequences, around 25% of which are singletons. About 23% of the sample is held by the ten biggest clonotypes. Input material: PBMCs. All receptors come from a woman aged 70 to 79 in good health.

This clonotype was observed at least ten times. The genes are TRBV5-1 and TRBJ1-1, with 7 bases lining up with TRBD1. V was pared by 7 bases and J by 0 bases, with 3 bases of the junction left unmatched. Germline V lookup: CDR1 SGHRS, CDR2 YFSETQ. The CDR3 covers 13 residues. The CDR3 coding sequence is TGCGCCAGCGGGGGACAGCTGAACACTGAAGCTTTCTTT. Translated, it gives CASGGQLNTEAFF.

By proportion, this clonotype is medium-sized. The gene calls are TRBV5-1 and TRBJ2-1; D tentatively reads TRBD1 or TRBD2 (6 bases each). The CDR3 extends over 13 amino acids. Trimming took off 0 bases at V and 10 bases at J, with 11 bases between the two ends. CDR1 is SGHRS and CDR2 is YFSETQ in the germline V gene. CDR3: CASSLVGGREQFF. CDR3 nucleotide sequence: TGCGCCAGCAGCTTGGTGGGGGGCAGAGAGCAGTTCTTC. Based on the CDR3 plus reference TRBV5-1 and TRBJ2-1, the full variable domain is KAGVTQTPRYLIKTRGQQVTLSCSPISGHRSVSWYQQTPGQGLQFLFEYFSETQRNKGNFPGRFSGRQFSNSRSEMNVSTLELGDSALYLCASSLVGGREQFFGPGTRLTVL.

This clonotype was picked up many times. The chain employs TRBV5-1 and TRBJ2-1, with 7 bases matching TRBD1. Germline V lookup: CDR1 SGHRS, CDR2 YFSETQ. CDR3 size: 14 residues. V lost 7 bases to trimming and J lost 7 bases; unmatched junction nucleotides: 11. This chain's CDR3 is CASYTTGAGNEQFF. The CDR3 coding sequence is TGCGCCAGCTACACAACAGGGGCTGGGAATGAGCAGTTCTTC.

This clonotype was detected ten times or more. The chain joins TRBV29-1 to TRBJ2-5, with 7 bases matching TRBD2. CDR3 length: 13 residues. Per germline, CDR1 SQVTM and CDR2 ANQGSEA. The trim removed 4 bases at V and 5 bases at J, leaving 7 bases unmatched. The CDR3 loop is CSVARGGGETQYF. Here the CDR3 DNA reads TGCAGCGTTGCCCGCGGGGGAGGGGAGACCCAGTACTTC.

The chain links TRBV29-1 to TRBJ1-4; D remains unclear. Deletions cut 5 bases from V and 8 bases from J, with 9 bases between. Germline CDR1 SQVTM, CDR2 ANQGSEA. The CDR3 length is 11 residues. DNA for the CDR3: TGCAGCGTTTCCCTCCAGGAAAAACTGTTTTTT. It codes for CSVSLQEKLFF.

This clonotype was recorded at least ten times. The chain links TRBV29-1 to TRBJ2-1; D ambiguous. Germline-derived CDR1 and CDR2 are SQVTM and ANQGSEA. The CDR3 covers 11 residues. V lost 4 bases to trimming and J lost 10 bases, with 11 bases between them. In nucleotides, the CDR3 is TGCAGCGTTGTTAGTACTCCAGAGCAGTTCTTC. The encoded protein is CSVVSTPEQFF.

The genes are TRBV29-1 and TRBJ2-1, with D perhaps matching TRBD1 or TRBD2 (5 bases each). Germline lookup yields CDR1 SQVTM and CDR2 ANQGSEA. V was shortened by 4 bases and J by 10 bases, with 23 bases between the two germline ends. The CDR3 has 15 residues. DNA of the CDR3: TGCAGCGTTGGTTCGTGGGACCAGTACAATGAGGAGCAGTTCTTC. Amino acids: CSVGSWDQYNEEQFF.

This clonotype was recorded many times. This chain's CDR3 is CASSQNSPGNTIYF. As DNA, the CDR3 is TGCGCCAGCAGCCAAAATAGCCCCGGAAACACCATATATTTT. The V gene is TRBV5-1, the J gene TRBJ1-3; D is ambiguous. Per the germline V gene, CDR1 is SGHRS and CDR2 is YFSETQ. The V end lost 4 bases, the J end lost 4 bases, and 12 bases lay between the germline ends. CDR3 length equals 14 residues.

V gene TRBV24-1 combines with J gene TRBJ2-7, with 7 nucleotides matching TRBD1. The CDR3 consists of 15 residues. Germline CDR1 KGHDR, CDR2 SFDVKD. The junction had 9 bases not matched to a gene; V was cut back by 3 bases and J by 5 bases. The CDR3 region is CATSDLRQGVDEQYF. Here the CDR3 DNA reads TGTGCCACCAGTGATCTACGACAGGGCGTGGACGAGCAGTACTTC.

The genes are TRBV25-1 and TRBJ2-3; maybe TRBD2 (5 bases). The CDR3 has 16 residues. Germline-derived CDR1 and CDR2 are MGHDK and SYGVNS. V gave up 7 bases and J gave up 0 bases, with 17 bases separating them. CDR3 DNA: TGTGCCAGCACTCCCGGGGTCGGATATAGCACAGATACGCAGTATTTT. Translating it yields CASTPGVGYSTDTQYF.

This clonotype was seen a few times. The chain links TRBV2 to TRBJ2-2, with 7 bases lining up with TRBD2. V trimming: 7 bases; J trimming: 2 bases; junction bases outside the gene matches: 4. CDR3 size: 14 residues. Germline V lookup: CDR1 SNHLY, CDR2 FYNNEI. The CDR3 region is CASMASGNTGELFF. The CDR3 coding sequence is TGTGCCAGCATGGCTAGCGGAAACACCGGGGAGCTGTTTTTT.

The chain carries TRBV7-9 and TRBJ2-2, with D possibly matching TRBD1 (6 bases). CDR3 size: 15 residues. Per germline, CDR1 SEHNR and CDR2 FQNEAQ (reference sequence). The V gene lost 2 bases and the J gene lost 6 bases, with 13 bases spanning the gap. The CDR3, as DNA: TGTGCCAGCAGCTTACTAATGGGACATGCCGGGGAGCTGTTTTTT. It codes for CASSLLMGHAGELFF.

Ten or more counts support this clonotype. The genes are TRBV5-1 and TRBJ1-3; D remains ambiguous. Trimming removed 0 bases at V and 0 bases at J, with 10 bases between. CDR1 SGHRS and CDR2 YFSETQ come from the germline V gene. The CDR3 spans 16 residues. CDR3 in DNA: TGCGCCAGCAGCTTGGTGGCAGCCTCCTCTGGAAACACCATATATTTT. Its protein is CASSLVAASSGNTIYF.

The chain recombines TRBV12-3 or TRBV12-4 with TRBJ2-5; tentative D call: TRBD1 (5 bases). CDR3 size: 13 residues. Trimming took 6 bases from V and 4 from J, leaving 12 bases between them. The CDR3, as DNA: TGTGCCAGCAGCTCCGACAGATTAGAGACCCAGTACTTC. Residues: CASSSDRLETQYF.

This clonotype was counted many times. The V gene is TRBV7-3, the J gene TRBJ2-2, with a possible D match to TRBD2 (6 bases). Germline V gene data show CDR1 as SGHTA and CDR2 as FQGTGA. The CDR3 has 18 residues. Between the trimmed V and J ends, which lost 1 base and 6 bases, there was a span of 21 bases. The CDR3 DNA is TGTGCCAGCAGCTTAAGACCAGGAGGGACGGGGGAGCCCGGGGAGCTGTTTTTT. It translates to CASSLRPGGTGEPGELFF. Full variable domain (missing parts from reference TRBV7-3 and TRBJ2-2): GAGVSQTPSNKVTEKGKYVELRCDPISGHTALYWYRQSLGQGPEFLIYFQGTGAADDSGLPNDRFFAVRPEGSVSTLKIQRTERGDSAVYLCASSLRPGGTGEPGELFFGEGSRLTVL.

This clonotype was seen repeatedly, ten times or more. The chain couples TRBV9 to TRBJ1-2, with unresolved D. V lost 0 bases and J 7 bases, leaving 16 bases between the germline ends. CDR1 is SGDLS and CDR2 is YYNGEE in the germline V gene. The CDR3 loop spans 15 amino acids. CDR3 in DNA: TGTGCCAGCAGCGTAGGATATCCACCCCTGGGTGGCTACACCTTC. This sequence encodes CASSVGYPPLGGYTF.

This clonotype was seen ten or more times. The rearrangement links TRBV20-1 to TRBJ2-2, with TRBD2 matching over 11 bases. The CDR3 runs to 16 residues. Germline V CDR1 and CDR2: DFQATT, SNEGSKA (reference sequence). V was pared by 0 bases and J by 5 bases, with 5 bases of the junction left unmatched. The CDR3 nucleotides are TGCAGTGCTAGAGATGTACTAGCGGGAGAGACCGGGGAGCTGTTTTTT. The encoded protein is CSARDVLAGETGELFF.

This clonotype came up a few times. This CDR3 reads CASSPSGRALDTQYF. The CDR3 DNA follows: TGTGCCAGCTCACCATCCGGGAGGGCCTTAGATACGCAGTATTTT. This chain connects TRBV18 to TRBJ2-3; 8 bases are a match to TRBD2. The CDR3 runs 15 residues. V lost 2 bases, J lost 5 bases, and 6 bases stayed unmatched. CDR1 and CDR2 from the germline V gene are KGHSH and LQKENI.

The rearrangement joins TRBV4-3 to TRBJ2-1; 8 bases map to TRBD1. Trimming took 0 bases from V and 12 from J; bases not matched to a gene: 10. There are 15 residues in the CDR3. Germline V gene data show CDR1 as LGHNA and CDR2 as YSLEER. The CDR3 spells CASSQDWRQGKAQFF. The CDR3 DNA reads as TGCGCCAGCAGCCAAGATTGGCGACAGGGGAAAGCGCAGTTCTTC.

This clonotype was recorded many times. The gene calls are TRBV5-1 and TRBJ2-3, with 13 nucleotides matching TRBD2. Germline-derived CDR1 and CDR2 are SGHRS and YFSETQ. After removal of 4 bases from V and 0 bases from J, the junction contained 5 bases not matched to a gene. The CDR3 is made up of 17 amino acids. The CDR3 region is CASSTGLAGVSTDTQYF. CDR3 DNA: TGCGCCAGCAGCACCGGACTAGCGGGAGTTAGCACAGATACGCAGTATTTT.

The chain combines TRBV10-3 with TRBJ1-6; D may be TRBD1 (6 bases). CDR1 is ENHRY and CDR2 is SYGVKD in the germline V gene. V lost 3 bases to trimming and J lost 4 bases, with 13 bases between them. The CDR3 consists of 16 residues. CDR3: CAISDIAGTYNSPLHF. The CDR3 nucleotides read TGTGCCATCAGTGACATCGCCGGGACATATAATTCACCCCTCCACTTT.

This clonotype was seen at least ten times. This CDR3 reads CASSLSFDHEQYF. The CDR3 DNA reads as TGTGCCAGCAGCCTAAGTTTCGATCACGAGCAGTACTTC. The chain joins TRBV12-3 or TRBV12-4 to TRBJ2-7; D is ambiguous. Trimming removed 6 bases from V and 5 bases from J, with 14 bases in between. CDR3 length: 13 residues.